The 32 T cell receptor beta chains below were found in one sample sequenced in a study of radiation and T cells in renal cell carcinoma. The table came from immunoSEQ multiplex PCR; TCRdb's copy has only in-frame clones and leaves some out. The sample gives about 59,000 clones, 65% to 80% of which show up once; about 7.1% is in the top ten. Time point denoted: baseline pretreatment blood. The treatment is: 15 Gy SBRT to primary tumor, nephrectomy 4 weeks later. Sequenced material: blood, taken from a patient whose treatment included radiotherapy and nephrectomy. The receptors shown here come from a man aged 55 to 69 with renal cell carcinoma.

The chain has TRBV6-5 and TRBJ1-1, with a weak D call TRBD1 (5 bases). Germline CDR1 is MNHEY and CDR2 is SVGAGI. V dropped 5 bases and J dropped 1 base, with 14 bases sitting between them. This CDR3 is built from 15 residues. The CDR3 DNA reads as TGTGCCAGCAGTCCTGCGGGGCCTTCGAACACTGAAGCTTTCTTT. It specifies CASSPAGPSNTEAFF.

The chain combines TRBV30 with TRBJ1-6; TRBD1 agrees at 7 bases. After removal of 1 base from V and 10 bases from J, the junction contained 7 bases not matched to a gene. This CDR3 region has 14 residues. The germline V gene has CDR1 GTSNPN and CDR2 SVGIG (reference sequence). Here the CDR3 DNA reads TGTGCCTGGAGTGCACAGGGGTGGGGCTCACCCCTCCACTTT. As protein: CAWSAQGWGSPLHF. The whole variable domain, filled in from reference TRBV30 and TRBJ1-6, reads SQTIHQWPATLVQPVGSPLSLECTVEGTSNPNLYWYRQAAGRGLQLLFYSVGIGQISSEVPQNLSASRPQDRQFILSSKKLLLSDSGFYLCAWSAQGWGSPLHFGNGTRLTVT.

The chain links TRBV27 to TRBJ1-6, with D unresolved. V was shortened by 7 bases and J by 10 bases, with 14 bases between the two germline ends. The CDR3 has 13 residues. CDR1 MNHEY and CDR2 SMNVEV come from the germline V gene (reference sequence). CDR3 DNA: TGTGCCAGCAACCTGAACAGTGGGTCACCCCTCCACTTT. Its protein product is CASNLNSGSPLHF.

The rearrangement uses TRBV21-1 and TRBJ2-1. TRBV21-1 is classified as a pseudogene. The CDR3 spans 16 residues. CDR3 sequence: CASSKWAVSSYNEQFF. The CDR3 DNA follows: TGTGCCAGCAGCAAATGGGCGGTAAGCTCCTACAATGAGCAGTTCTTC.

The CDR3 DNA sequence: TGTGCCAGCAGCTTAGGACATCCCAACGAGCAGTACTTC. Its protein is CASSLGHPNEQYF. The chain uses TRBV7-9 and TRBJ2-5; no definite D call. The J call could be wrong; TRBJ2-7 is a better fit for the DNA end. The CDR3 covers 13 residues. Germline loops: CDR1 SEHNR, CDR2 FQNEAQ (reference sequence).

This sequence joins TRBV9 and TRBJ2-2; TRBD2 might be the D (6 bases). The germline gives CDR1 SGDLS, CDR2 YYNGEE. The V and J ends lost 7 bases and 4 bases respectively, with 23 bases between them. This CDR3 contains 17 residues. CDR3 region: CASSAYGGLPGTGELFF. In DNA, the CDR3 is TGTGCCAGCTCTGCCTATGGGGGACTCCCGGGCACCGGGGAGCTGTTTTTT.

CDR3: CASSLTGFEPQHF. The CDR3 DNA reads TGTGCCAGCAGCCTTACAGGGTTTGAGCCCCAGCATTTT. The chain combines TRBV7-2 with TRBJ1-5; TRBD1 might be the D (6 bases). The CDR3 is 13 amino acids. Germline values: CDR1 SGHTA, CDR2 FQGNSA. V lost 5 bases, J lost 8 bases, and 13 bases lay in between.

The genes are TRBV29-1 and TRBJ2-3; weak D call: TRBD1 (6 bases). The CDR3 runs 15 residues. CDR1 is SQVTM and CDR2 is ANQGSEA in the germline V gene. V dropped 4 bases and J dropped 0 bases, with 14 bases sitting between them. CDR3 amino acids: CSVVGQSASTDTQYF. The CDR3 region has the DNA TGCAGCGTTGTCGGACAGTCCGCTAGCACAGATACGCAGTATTTT.

The chain joins TRBV30 to TRBJ2-3; 16 bases line up with TRBD2. This CDR3 is built from 18 residues. The V gene end was trimmed by 4 bases and the J gene end by 6 bases; junction bases not matched to a gene: 13. Germline V gene sequence: CDR1 GTSNPN, CDR2 SVGIG (reference sequence). CDR3 region: CAWTMGLAGGPWVDTQYF. DNA of the CDR3: TGTGCCTGGACGATGGGACTAGCGGGGGGGCCTTGGGTGGATACGCAGTATTTT.

The chain uses TRBV13 and TRBJ2-2, with 11 bases matching TRBD2. Germline loops: CDR1 PRHDT, CDR2 FYEKMQ (reference sequence). CDR3 length: 17 residues. The J segment lost 4 bases and the V segment lost 5 bases, leaving 9 bases of the junction unmatched. The CDR3 reads CASSSLGLAGGTGELFF. DNA of the CDR3: TGTGCCAGCAGCAGCTTAGGGCTAGCGGGAGGCACCGGGGAGCTGTTTTTT.

The chain uses TRBV4-3 and TRBJ2-7; 12 nucleotides match TRBD1. The CDR3 extends over 17 amino acids. The germline gives CDR1 LGHNA, CDR2 YSLEER. J gave up 4 bases and V 0 bases, and 7 bases lay outside the gene matches. The CDR3 nucleotides read TGCGCCAGCAGCCAAGATGGTCTGGGACAGGGGGCTTACGAGCAGTACTTC. As protein: CASSQDGLGQGAYEQYF.

V usage is TRBV6-1 and J usage is TRBJ2-7; D is ambiguous. This CDR3 has 12 residues. CDR1 and CDR2 from the germline V gene are MNHNS and SASEGT. V was pared by 7 bases and J by 9 bases, with 16 bases between. The CDR3 is CASNLPPTTQYF. The CDR3 region has the DNA TGTGCCAGCAACCTACCCCCTACGACGCAGTACTTC.

This clone was recorded once. The rearrangement uses TRBV11-2 and TRBJ1-3; 7 nucleotides line up with TRBD1. The CDR3 runs to 17 residues. Germline V lookup: CDR1 SGHAT, CDR2 FQNNGV. Trimming took 3 bases from V and 0 from J; bases not matched to a gene: 8. The CDR3 nucleotides are TGTGCCAGCAGCTTCAGAGACAGGGTTAACTCTGGAAACACCATATATTTT. This encodes CASSFRDRVNSGNTIYF.

CDR3: CASSLAVTGAYEQYF. CDR3 coding DNA: TGTGCCAGCAGCTTAGCGGTGACAGGGGCCTACGAGCAGTACTTC. This chain uses TRBV7-2 with TRBJ2-7, with 8 bases fitting TRBD1. The junction had 3 bases not matched to a gene; V was cut back by 0 bases and J by 2 bases. The CDR3 contains 15 residues. Germline V gene data show CDR1 as SGHTA and CDR2 as FQGNSA.

The rearrangement links TRBV20-1 to TRBJ2-1; D is unclear. The CDR3 spans 9 residues. The germline CDR1 and CDR2 sequences are DFQATT and SNEGSKA (reference sequence). The germline V and J ends were trimmed by 3 bases and 12 bases, with 6 bases remaining between them. The CDR3 loop reads CSASLGQFF. CDR3 in DNA: TGCAGTGCTAGCTTAGGGCAGTTCTTC.

CDR3 region: CASGLGQGTNEKLFF. The CDR3 bases are TGTGCTAGTGGTTTAGGACAGGGCACTAATGAAAAACTGTTTTTT. The V and J genes are TRBV12-5 and TRBJ1-4; TRBD1 agrees at 8 bases. Germline values: CDR1 LGHNT, CDR2 FRNRAP. CDR3 size: 15 residues. Trimming removed 3 bases from V and 2 bases from J; junction bases left unmatched: 2. The whole variable domain, filled in from reference TRBV12-5 and TRBJ1-4, reads DARVTQTPRHKVTEMGQEVTMRCQPILGHNTVFWYRQTMMQGLELLAYFRNRAPLDDSGMPKDRFSAEMPDATLATLKIQPSEPRDSAVYFCASGLGQGTNEKLFFGSGTQLSVL.

V usage is TRBV7-3 and J usage is TRBJ2-3; the D is unclear. This CDR3 region has 14 residues. Germline values: CDR1 SGHTA, CDR2 FQGTGA. Trimming removed 5 bases from V and 2 bases from J, with 11 bases in between. The CDR3 is CASSPQHLTDTQYF. CDR3 DNA: TGTGCCAGCAGCCCACAACATCTCACAGATACGCAGTATTTT.

The table lists this clone with a few counts. The V call is TRBV6-1, the J call TRBJ1-1; TRBD1 matches 7 bases. Germline V gene sequence: CDR1 MNHNS, CDR2 SASEGT. The V and J ends lost 8 bases and 1 base, in that order; junction bases with no gene match: 4. The CDR3 spans 13 residues. CDR3 nucleotides: TGTGCCAGCGGACAGGTTTGGAACACTGAAGCTTTCTTT. Encoded protein: CASGQVWNTEAFF.

This chain connects TRBV7-8 to TRBJ1-2; D not certain. The V gene lost 1 base and the J gene lost 4 bases, with 4 bases spanning the gap. The CDR3 has 12 residues. Germline CDR1 reads SGHVS; CDR2 reads FQNEAQ. The CDR3 region has the DNA TGTGCCAGCAGCTTAGGCGGCTATGGCTACACCTTC. Translating it yields CASSLGGYGYTF.

This chain links TRBV27 with TRBJ1-1; the D is unclear. Germline loops: CDR1 MNHEY, CDR2 SMNVEV (reference sequence). The V end was cut by 5 bases, the J end by 1 base, with 14 bases between. The CDR3 totals 15 residues. As DNA, the CDR3 is TGTGCCAGCAGTCCGCCCCCCGGGCCGAACACTGAAGCTTTCTTT. This gives the protein CASSPPPGPNTEAFF.

V is TRBV19 and J is TRBJ2-3; TRBD2 agrees at 8 bases. Germline V gene sequence: CDR1 LNHDA, CDR2 SQIVND (reference sequence). V shed 2 bases and J 5 bases; nucleotides not matched to a gene: 0. The CDR3 has 13 amino acids. The CDR3 sequence: CASSILAGDTQYF. The CDR3 DNA is TGTGCCAGTAGTATACTAGCGGGAGATACGCAGTATTTT.

This clone was seen only a few times. The chain has TRBV11-3 and TRBJ2-5; D remains ambiguous. The CDR3 covers 13 residues. Germline values: CDR1 SGHNT, CDR2 YENEEA. V was pared by 2 bases and J by 5 bases, with 9 bases between. The chain's CDR3 is CASSLLDFETQYF. In nucleotides, the CDR3 is TGTGCCAGCAGCTTATTAGACTTTGAGACCCAGTACTTC.

The chain combines TRBV4-3 with TRBJ2-3; 10 bases are a match to TRBD2. The J segment lost 4 bases and the V segment lost 1 base, leaving 8 bases of the junction unmatched. CDR1 is LGHNA and CDR2 is YSLEER in the germline V gene. The CDR3 contains 17 residues. As DNA, the CDR3 is TGCGCCAGCAGCCAAGTTTTAGCGGGGGGTGCGGCAGATACGCAGTATTTT. It translates to CASSQVLAGGAADTQYF.

The chain joins TRBV27 to TRBJ1-6; D perhaps matches TRBD1 (6 bases). Trimming cost V 6 bases and J 0 bases, with 12 bases left between them. The germline V gene has CDR1 MNHEY and CDR2 SMNVEV (reference sequence). The CDR3 has 16 residues. CDR3 nucleotide sequence: TGTGCCAGCAGGGGGGGCACAAGCTCCTATAATTCACCCCTCCACTTT. Translation: CASRGGTSSYNSPLHF.

The chain is built from TRBV5-3 and TRBJ1-5; D is unresolved. TRBV5-3 falls under the ORF class, with uncertain function. Trimming shortened V by 1 base and J by 5 bases, and 7 bases separated the two germline ends. CDR3 length: 13 amino acids. The CDR3 loop is CARSLWGHQPQHF. The CDR3 bases are TGTGCCAGAAGCTTGTGGGGTCATCAGCCCCAGCATTTT.

The V and J genes are TRBV29-1 and TRBJ2-7, with 7 bases identical to TRBD1. The CDR3 extends over 12 amino acids. Germline CDR1 is SQVTM and CDR2 is ANQGSEA. Unmatched junction bases numbered 4, after V lost 4 bases and J lost 4 bases. CDR3 nucleotide sequence: TGCAGCGTTGGAGGGGGCTTGTACGAGCAGTACTTC. Translating gives CSVGGGLYEQYF.

V and J are TRBV9 and TRBJ2-5; no reliable D call. The CDR3 has 16 residues. Trimming cost V 0 bases and J 3 bases, with 15 bases left between them. CDR1 SGDLS and CDR2 YYNGEE come from the germline V gene. The CDR3 nucleotides are TGTGCCAGCAGCGTAGGAAGCTCTTCCCCCAAAGAGACCCAGTACTTC. This translates into CASSVGSSSPKETQYF. The whole variable domain, remainder taken from reference TRBV9 and TRBJ2-5, is DSGVTQTPKHLITATGQRVTLRCSPRSGDLSVYWYQQSLDQGLQFLIQYYNGEERAKGNILERFSAQQFPDLHSELNLSSLELGDSALYFCASSVGSSSPKETQYFGPGTRLLVL.

The chain's CDR3 is CASWGVGVQVLTF. CDR3 DNA: TGTGCCAGCTGGGGTGTAGGAGTCCAAGTCCTGACTTTC. The chain employs TRBV6-1 and TRBJ2-6; D is unclear. CDR1 and CDR2 from the germline V gene are MNHNS and SASEGT. The CDR3 totals 13 residues. Trimming removed 8 bases from V and 13 bases from J, with 18 bases in between.

The V call is TRBV18, the J call TRBJ1-4; D is possibly TRBD1 (5 bases). The CDR3 length is 14 residues. CDR1 is KGHSH and CDR2 is LQKENI in the germline V gene. V lost 3 bases to trimming and J lost 8 bases, with 13 bases between them. The CDR3 DNA reads as TGTGCCAGCTCACCCCAGGGAATAGGGGAAAAACTGTTTTTT. It encodes CASSPQGIGEKLFF.

The rearrangement links TRBV18 to TRBJ2-1, with D perhaps TRBD2 (5 bases). Deletions cut 0 bases from V and 0 bases from J, with 6 bases between. Germline values: CDR1 KGHSH, CDR2 LQKENI. This CDR3 contains 15 residues. The CDR3 region is CASSPPGSSYNEQFF. CDR3 coding DNA: TGTGCCAGCTCACCACCGGGGAGCTCCTACAATGAGCAGTTCTTC. Looking up the rest from reference TRBV18 and TRBJ2-1 gives the full variable domain: NAGVMQNPRHLVRRRGQEARLRCSPMKGHSHVYWYRQLPEEGLKFMVYLQKENIIDESGMPKERFSAEFPKEGPSILRIQQVVRGDSAAYFCASSPPGSSYNEQFFGPGTRLTVL.

This rearrangement joins TRBV7-8 to TRBJ1-2, with TRBD1 identical over 8 bases. Germline loops: CDR1 SGHVS, CDR2 FQNEAQ. Losses at the gene ends were 5 bases for V and 0 bases for J; bases not matched to a gene: 5. The CDR3 runs to 15 residues. The CDR3 bases are TGTGCCAGCAGCATCGACAGGGGCCCTAACTATGGCTACACCTTC. Its translation is CASSIDRGPNYGYTF.

This clone was observed a handful of times. This rearrangement joins TRBV4-2 to TRBJ2-1; 13 bases line up with TRBD2. CDR3 size: 17 residues. Trimming at V came to 6 bases and at J to 8 bases, leaving 13 bases not matched to a gene. Germline V CDR1 and CDR2: LGHNA, YNFKEQ. The DNA for the CDR3 is TGTGCCAGCAGTGGAGGAGGACTAGCGGGAGAGATGGATGAGCAGTTCTTC. Translation gives CASSGGGLAGEMDEQFF.